Each of the 13 T cell receptor beta chains below was sequenced from the same sample in a study of shared clonotypes between healthy human individuals (dated by TCRdb to 2020 to 2021). Library construction relied on the immunoSEQ multiplex PCR assay. As stored in TCRdb, this immuneACCESS dataset retains in-frame rearrangements with V and J assigned. A fraction of the clones does not appear; measured against another copy, unresolved V genes explain less than half of the discrepancy, and the remainder lacks a known reason. Here the sample has around 2.1 million clones; approximately 96% occur a single time. Of the sample, around 0.13% falls within the top ten clones. Sequencing was carried out using naive CD4+ T cells sorted from blood. The cell subset or site label corresponds to: CD45RA+ positively selected. The receptors stem from a man between 18 and 35 years old in good health.

The rearrangement joins TRBV6-5 to TRBJ2-5; D ambiguous. The CDR3 covers 14 residues. V lost 2 bases, J lost 5 bases, and 12 bases lay in between. Germline CDR1 reads MNHEY; CDR2 reads SVGAGI. CDR3 sequence (DNA): TGTGCCAGCAGTTACGACCGACCATGGGAGACCCAGTACTTC. The encoded protein is CASSYDRPWETQYF.

This rearrangement joins TRBV4-2 to TRBJ1-1; maybe TRBD1 (5 bases). The germline V gene encodes CDR1 LGHNA and CDR2 YNFKEQ. Trimming cost V 1 base and J 4 bases, with 13 bases left between them. The CDR3 extends over 15 amino acids. The CDR3 DNA follows: TGTGCCAGCAGCCAAGGGGACGGATTGAGCACTGAAGCTTTCTTT. It specifies CASSQGDGLSTEAFF.

The gene calls are TRBV2 and TRBJ1-4, with D perhaps TRBD1 (5 bases). V lost 10 bases to trimming and J lost 8 bases, with 20 bases between them. This CDR3 spans 14 amino acids. CDR1 and CDR2 (germline): SNHLY, FYNNEI. CDR3 DNA sequence: TGTGCCACCCGGGGGGTTGACAGTGGGGAAAAACTGTTTTTT. Translating gives CATRGVDSGEKLFF.

The chain uses TRBV28 and TRBJ2-3, with 15 bases that match TRBD2. Trimming took 4 bases from V and 6 from J; bases not matched to a gene: 5. This CDR3 is built from 16 residues. The germline V gene encodes CDR1 MDHEN and CDR2 SYDVKM. CDR3 sequence reads: CASSSGLAGGLDTQYF. Written as DNA, the CDR3 is TGTGCCAGCAGTTCCGGACTAGCGGGGGGGCTTGATACGCAGTATTTT.

The CDR3 protein is CSASRFSPLHF. The CDR3 region has the DNA TGCAGTGCTTCAAGGTTCTCACCCCTCCACTTT. The chain links TRBV20-1 to TRBJ1-6, with no clear D. Trimming removed 5 bases from V and 10 bases from J, with 9 bases in between. CDR1 DFQATT and CDR2 SNEGSKA come from the germline V gene (reference sequence). CDR3 size: 11 residues.

This rearrangement joins TRBV6-6 to TRBJ2-3; 8 positions match TRBD1. The V gene's germline CDR1 is MNHNY and CDR2 SVGAGI (reference sequence). The CDR3 is made up of 14 amino acids. Germline trimming cut 6 bases from V and 0 bases from J; bases unmatched to any gene: 2. The CDR3 here is CASRRQGSTDTQYF. CDR3 coding DNA: TGTGCCAGCAGACGACAGGGGAGCACAGATACGCAGTATTTT.

The CDR3 here is CASSSSGGAFTGELFF. The CDR3 bases are TGTGCCAGCAGCTCTAGCGGGGGGGCCTTCACCGGGGAGCTGTTTTTT. The chain uses TRBV7-6 and TRBJ2-2; the match to TRBD2 covers 12 bases. V shed 4 bases and J 4 bases; nucleotides not matched to a gene: 4. The CDR3 spans 16 residues. The V gene's germline CDR1 is SGHVS and CDR2 FNYEAQ.

This clone has only one observation. CDR3 amino acids: CASSSLGDPTYEQYF. The CDR3 DNA follows: TGTGCCAGCAGCTCCCTGGGCGATCCGACCTACGAGCAGTACTTC. This chain links TRBV6-5 with TRBJ2-7; D gene uncertain. CDR1 and CDR2 from the germline V gene are MNHEY and SVGAGI. The CDR3 covers 15 residues. Trimming took off 6 bases at V and 2 bases at J, with 17 bases between the two ends.

The V gene is TRBV6-5, the J gene TRBJ2-5; 8 bases align to TRBD1. After removal of 3 bases from V and 0 bases from J, the junction contained 6 bases not matched to a gene. CDR1 is MNHEY, CDR2 SVGAGI, per germline. CDR3 length equals 16 residues. The CDR3 region is CASSYGQGKYQETQYF. CDR3 nucleotides: TGTGCCAGCAGTTATGGACAGGGAAAGTACCAAGAGACCCAGTACTTC.

V and J are TRBV19 and TRBJ1-2, with D perhaps matching TRBD1 (6 bases). Germline values: CDR1 LNHDA, CDR2 SQIVND (reference sequence). This CDR3 region has 14 residues. Trimming pared 4 bases from V and 8 bases from J, leaving 17 bases between. The CDR3 loop reads CASSREQGVGGYTF. CDR3 DNA sequence: TGTGCCAGTAGTAGAGAACAGGGAGTCGGCGGCTACACCTTC.

The chain links TRBV7-2 to TRBJ1-1, with a possible D match to TRBD1 (6 bases). The V end lost 5 bases, the J end lost 1 base, and 23 bases lay between the germline ends. CDR1 and CDR2 (germline): SGHTA, FQGNSA. CDR3 length equals 18 residues. The CDR3 here is CASSRPFRDTATNTEAFF. The CDR3 DNA reads as TGTGCCAGCAGCCGACCGTTCCGGGACACGGCTACGAACACTGAAGCTTTCTTT.

This chain links TRBV7-9 with TRBJ1-6, with TRBD1 as a possible D gene (5 bases). V shed 5 bases and J shed 8 bases, with 16 bases lying between them. CDR3 length: 15 amino acids. The germline V gene has CDR1 SEHNR and CDR2 FQNEAQ (reference sequence). The CDR3 is CASSPGTLGDSPLHF. The CDR3 coding sequence is TGTGCCAGCAGCCCGGGTACTCTGGGGGATTCACCCCTCCACTTT.

The chain couples TRBV25-1 to TRBJ1-2; 7 bases are shared with TRBD1. This CDR3 comprises 16 residues. The V gene end was trimmed by 2 bases and the J gene end by 2 bases; junction bases not matched to a gene: 8. Germline assignment: CDR1 MGHDK and CDR2 SYGVNS. The CDR3 sequence: CASSERGQFSNYGYTF. CDR3 nucleotides: TGTGCCAGCAGTGAAAGGGGACAGTTCTCAAACTATGGCTACACCTTC.